This T cell receptor beta chain comes out of a study of blood T cell repertoires in COVID-19. Looking at the study overall: From T cells, B-cell-depleted T cells, or PBMCs came the material, which was cDNA or gDNA.

CDR1 and CDR2 (germline): MNHNS, SASEGT. The ends were cut back, 2 bases at V and 7 bases at J, with 6 bases in the middle. The CDR3 has 13 residues. Repertoires were generated with immunoSEQ multiplex PCR, while TCRdb's copy carries only in-frame clones and drops some. The sample includes around 62,000 clones, roughly 92% of them seen just once. This TCR was sampled from a man in his 70s with active COVID-19. The V call is TRBV6-1, the J call TRBJ1-6; no reliable D call. Sequencing used peripheral blood. The DNA for the CDR3 is TGTGCCAGCAGTGAAATTATGAATTCACCCCTCCACTTT. Amino acid sequence: CASSEIMNSPLHF.